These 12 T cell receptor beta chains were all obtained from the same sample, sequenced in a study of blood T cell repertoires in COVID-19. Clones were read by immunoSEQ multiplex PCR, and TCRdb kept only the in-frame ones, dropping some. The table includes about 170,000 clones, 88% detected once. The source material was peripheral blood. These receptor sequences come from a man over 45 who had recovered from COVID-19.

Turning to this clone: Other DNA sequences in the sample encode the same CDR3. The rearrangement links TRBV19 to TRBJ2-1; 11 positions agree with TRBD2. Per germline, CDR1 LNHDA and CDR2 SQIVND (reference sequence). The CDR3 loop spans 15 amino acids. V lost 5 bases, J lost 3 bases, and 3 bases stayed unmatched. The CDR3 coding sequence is TGTGCCAGTAGTCCAGGGACTAGCGGCTACAATGAGCAGTTCTTC. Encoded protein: CASSPGTSGYNEQFF.

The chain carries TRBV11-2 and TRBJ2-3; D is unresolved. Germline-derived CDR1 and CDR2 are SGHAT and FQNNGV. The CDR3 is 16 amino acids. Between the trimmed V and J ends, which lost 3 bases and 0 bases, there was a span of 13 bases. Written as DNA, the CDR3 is TGTGCCAGCAGCTTGAGTCTGGAGTCTAGCACAGATACGCAGTATTTT. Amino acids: CASSLSLESSTDTQYF.

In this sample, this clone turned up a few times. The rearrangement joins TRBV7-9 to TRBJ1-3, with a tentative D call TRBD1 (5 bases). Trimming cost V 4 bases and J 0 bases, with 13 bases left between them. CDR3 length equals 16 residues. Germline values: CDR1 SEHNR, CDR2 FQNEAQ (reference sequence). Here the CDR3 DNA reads TGTGCCAGCAGCTCGAGGACACTTAACTCTGGAAACACCATATATTTT. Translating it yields CASSSRTLNSGNTIYF.

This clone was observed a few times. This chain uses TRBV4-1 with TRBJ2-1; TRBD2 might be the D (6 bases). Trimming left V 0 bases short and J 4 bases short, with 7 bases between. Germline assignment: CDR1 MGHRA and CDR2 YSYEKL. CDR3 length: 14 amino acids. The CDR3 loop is CASSQDRGYNEQFF. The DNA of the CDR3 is TGCGCCAGCAGCCAAGACCGGGGGTACAATGAGCAGTTCTTC.

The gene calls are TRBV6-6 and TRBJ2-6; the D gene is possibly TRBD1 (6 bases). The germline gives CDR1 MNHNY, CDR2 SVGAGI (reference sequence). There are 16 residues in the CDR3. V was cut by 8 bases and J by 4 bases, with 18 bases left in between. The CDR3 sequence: CASASLGAGGANVLTF. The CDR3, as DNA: TGTGCCAGCGCTTCCCTGGGGGCTGGAGGGGCCAACGTCCTGACTTTC.

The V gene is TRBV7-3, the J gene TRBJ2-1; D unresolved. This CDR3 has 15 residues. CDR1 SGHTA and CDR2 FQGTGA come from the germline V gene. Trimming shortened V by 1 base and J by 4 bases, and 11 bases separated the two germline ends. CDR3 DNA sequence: TGTGCCAGCAGCTTAAGGTCGGCGGCTTACAATGAGCAGTTCTTC. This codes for CASSLRSAAYNEQFF.

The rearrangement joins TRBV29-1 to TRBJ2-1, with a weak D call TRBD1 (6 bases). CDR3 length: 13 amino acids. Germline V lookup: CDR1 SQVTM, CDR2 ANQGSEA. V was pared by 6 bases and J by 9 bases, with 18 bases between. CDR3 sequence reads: CSVSKGRGGEQFF. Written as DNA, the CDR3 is TGCAGCGTCTCGAAGGGCAGGGGTGGTGAGCAGTTCTTC.

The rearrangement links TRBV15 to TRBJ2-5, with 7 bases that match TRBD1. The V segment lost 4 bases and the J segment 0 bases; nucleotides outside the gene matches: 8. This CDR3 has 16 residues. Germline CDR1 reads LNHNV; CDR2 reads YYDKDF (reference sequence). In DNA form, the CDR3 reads TGTGCCACCAGCAAATACCGGGACAGCTACCAAGAGACCCAGTACTTC. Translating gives CATSKYRDSYQETQYF. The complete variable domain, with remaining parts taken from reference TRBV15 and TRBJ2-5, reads DAMVIQNPRYQVTQFGKPVTLSCSQTLNHNVMYWYQQKSSQAPKLLFHYYDKDFNNEADTPDNFQSRRPNTSFCFLDIRSPGLGDTAMYLCATSKYRDSYQETQYFGPGTRLLVL.

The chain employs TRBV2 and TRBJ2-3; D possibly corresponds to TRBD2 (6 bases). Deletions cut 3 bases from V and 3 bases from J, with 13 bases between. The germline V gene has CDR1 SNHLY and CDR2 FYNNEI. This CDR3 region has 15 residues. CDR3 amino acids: CASSDPRESTDTQYF. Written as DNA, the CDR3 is TGTGCCAGCAGTGATCCCCGGGAGTCAACAGATACGCAGTATTTT.

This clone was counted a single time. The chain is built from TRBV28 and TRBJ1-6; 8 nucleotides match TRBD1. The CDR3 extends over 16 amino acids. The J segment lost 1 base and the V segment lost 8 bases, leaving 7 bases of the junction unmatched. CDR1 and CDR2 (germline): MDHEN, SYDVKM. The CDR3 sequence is CASLGQGASYNSPLHF. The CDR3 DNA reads TGTGCCAGCTTGGGGCAGGGGGCGTCCTATAATTCACCCCTCCACTTT.

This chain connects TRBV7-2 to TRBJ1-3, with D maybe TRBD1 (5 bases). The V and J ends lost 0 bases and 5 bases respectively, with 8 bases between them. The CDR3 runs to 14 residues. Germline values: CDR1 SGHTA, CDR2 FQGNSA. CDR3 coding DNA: TGTGCCAGCAGCTTAGCTGGGGCTAGAAACACCATATATTTT. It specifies CASSLAGARNTIYF.

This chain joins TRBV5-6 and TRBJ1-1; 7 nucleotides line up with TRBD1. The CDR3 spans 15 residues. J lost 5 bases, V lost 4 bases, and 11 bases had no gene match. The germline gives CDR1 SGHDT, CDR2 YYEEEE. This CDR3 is CASSNRDSLGTEAFF. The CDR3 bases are TGTGCCAGCAGCAACAGGGACAGCCTGGGGACTGAAGCTTTCTTT.